The 20 T cell receptor beta chains presented below share a single source sample, sequenced in a study of PD-L1 blockade in urothelial cancer. Assay used: immunoSEQ multiplex PCR; TCRdb lists only in-frame clones, some missing. The table lists 50,000 to 55,000 clones, around 90% of them singletons. As for time point: peripheral blood 6 weeks after treatment start. The material was PBMCs, obtained around atezolizumab (anti-PD-L1) treatment. All receptors derive from a man in his 60s with urothelial cancer.

The rearrangement links TRBV28 to TRBJ2-5; TRBD2 might be the D (6 bases). Germline values: CDR1 MDHEN, CDR2 SYDVKM. V was trimmed by 7 bases and J by 7 bases, leaving 25 bases between them. The CDR3 consists of 16 residues. The CDR3 region is CASMGFGGGQEGTQYF. The CDR3 region has the DNA TGTGCCAGCATGGGGTTCGGTGGAGGGCAGGAGGGGACCCAGTACTTC.

This clone was counted a single time. The chain links TRBV4-3 to TRBJ2-3, with D possibly TRBD2 on 6 matching bases. The ends were cut back, 4 bases at V and 5 bases at J, with 13 bases in the middle. Germline V gene lookup returns CDR1 LGHNA and CDR2 YSLEER. The CDR3 sequence is 14 residues long. The DNA of the CDR3 is TGCGCCAGCAGCCCCGGACCCGGGGGAGATACGCAGTATTTT. This codes for CASSPGPGGDTQYF.

The V gene is TRBV10-1, the J gene TRBJ1-1; D perhaps matches TRBD1 (6 bases). The CDR3 has 14 amino acids. Deletions cut 8 bases from V and 1 base from J, with 14 bases between. CDR1 and CDR2 (germline): WNHNN, SYGVQD (reference sequence). The chain's CDR3 is CASAPDRPNTEAFF. The CDR3 coding sequence is TGCGCCAGCGCGCCGGACAGACCGAACACTGAAGCTTTCTTT.

This clone was counted a single time. This rearrangement joins TRBV5-6 to TRBJ2-7; 11 positions match TRBD1. This CDR3 spans 15 amino acids. J was trimmed by 2 bases and V by 2 bases; bases with no gene match: 3. The germline gives CDR1 SGHDT, CDR2 YYEEEE. This chain's CDR3 is CASSFGTGGPYEQYF. The CDR3 region has the DNA TGTGCCAGCAGCTTTGGGACAGGGGGTCCCTACGAGCAGTACTTC.

The rearrangement joins TRBV7-9 to TRBJ2-1; TRBD2 matches 7 bases. The germline CDR1 and CDR2 sequences are SEHNR and FQNEAQ (reference sequence). The CDR3 totals 15 residues. The junction had 7 bases not matched to a gene; V was cut back by 4 bases and J by 4 bases. This chain's CDR3 is CASSWAGVAYNEQFF. Here the CDR3 DNA reads TGTGCCAGCAGCTGGGCGGGAGTAGCGTACAATGAGCAGTTCTTC.

The chain uses TRBV6-6 and TRBJ1-6; a possible D gene is TRBD1 (5 bases). Germline V gene data show CDR1 as MNHNY and CDR2 as SVGAGI (reference sequence). Trimming took off 8 bases at V and 7 bases at J, with 9 bases between the two ends. The CDR3 is made up of 12 amino acids. The CDR3 DNA reads as TGTGCCAGCCAAACAGGAAATTCACCCCTCCACTTT. Its translation is CASQTGNSPLHF.

This clone was detected only once. The V call is TRBV19, the J call TRBJ2-1; D is undetermined. V lost 5 bases and J 8 bases, leaving 13 bases between the germline ends. Germline V CDR1 and CDR2: LNHDA, SQIVND (reference sequence). The CDR3 is 13 residues long. CDR3 sequence: CASSPAEFDEQFF. DNA of the CDR3: TGTGCCAGTAGTCCCGCGGAATTCGATGAGCAGTTCTTC. Combining the CDR3 with reference TRBV19 and TRBJ2-1 gives the whole variable domain DGGITQSPKYLFRKEGQNVTLSCEQNLNHDAMYWYRQDPGQGLRLIYYSQIVNDFQKGDIAEGYSVSREKKESFPLTVTSAQKNPTAFYLCASSPAEFDEQFFGPGTRLTVL.

CDR3 DNA: TGCAGTGCCGGGACAGGGGAGGTGCAGTACTTC. Its translation: CSAGTGEVQYF. J is TRBJ2-7 and V is TRBV20-1, with 10 bases lining up with TRBD1. V trimming: 6 bases; J trimming: 9 bases; junction bases outside the gene matches: 5. The germline CDR1 and CDR2 sequences are DFQATT and SNEGSKA (reference sequence). This CDR3 region has 11 residues.

About this clone: A read error may account for a junction end that differs from germline. J is TRBJ1-3 and V is TRBV6-1; D gene uncertain. This CDR3 spans 14 amino acids. CDR1 and CDR2 from the germline V gene are MNHNS and SASEGT. This CDR3 is CASSEGSSGNTIYF. The CDR3 DNA is TGTGCCAGCAGCGAAGGGAGCTCTGGAAACACCATATATTTT.

The J gene is TRBJ1-2, the V gene TRBV28; possible D gene TRBD1, 6 bases. Germline loops: CDR1 MDHEN, CDR2 SYDVKM. Trimming removed 3 bases at V and 1 base at J, with 18 bases between. The CDR3 is 17 amino acids. This CDR3 is CASSFRKRGRYNYGYTF. CDR3 in DNA: TGTGCCAGCAGTTTTCGAAAAAGGGGGAGATATAACTATGGCTACACCTTC.

This clone was detected only a few times. For the CDR3, the DNA is TGTGCCAGCGGCTTTACAGGGTTGGGTCCCTACGAGCAGTACTTC. Its protein is CASGFTGLGPYEQYF. The genes are TRBV6-1 and TRBJ2-7, with D tentatively TRBD1 (6 bases). Germline V gene lookup returns CDR1 MNHNS and CDR2 SASEGT. V shed 8 bases and J shed 2 bases, with 19 bases lying between them. This CDR3 is built from 15 residues.

The rearrangement uses TRBV27 and TRBJ2-1, with TRBD2 matching over 8 bases. The CDR3 totals 14 residues. Germline V gene data show CDR1 as MNHEY and CDR2 as SMNVEV (reference sequence). The V gene end was trimmed by 2 bases and the J gene end by 10 bases; junction bases not matched to a gene: 7. DNA of the CDR3: TGTGCCAGCAGTTTAAGGGGACTAGGTCGAGAGCAGTTCTTC. This sequence encodes CASSLRGLGREQFF.

The V gene is TRBV28, the J gene TRBJ2-3; D ambiguous. Trimming cost V 6 bases and J 6 bases, with 10 bases left between them. This CDR3 spans 12 amino acids. Germline values: CDR1 MDHEN, CDR2 SYDVKM. CDR3 in DNA: TGTGCCAGCAGGAGTAGCCTGGATACGCAGTATTTT. Its translation is CASRSSLDTQYF.

The genes are TRBV7-9 and TRBJ2-7; 9 bases are shared with TRBD1. The CDR3 is made up of 15 amino acids. Germline values: CDR1 SEHNR, CDR2 FQNEAQ (reference sequence). With V trimmed by 8 bases and J by 0 bases, 8 bases remained unmatched. CDR3 sequence: CASGRQGVFSYEQYF. The CDR3 nucleotides are TGTGCCAGCGGGAGACAGGGGGTTTTCTCCTACGAGCAGTACTTC.

J is TRBJ2-7 and V is TRBV6-1; 7 bases map to TRBD2. Per the germline V gene, CDR1 is MNHNS and CDR2 is SASEGT. The ends lost 4 bases at V and 0 bases at J; junction bases unmatched: 9. CDR3 length: 16 residues. CDR3 sequence: CASSGSRGVRSYEQYF. The CDR3 DNA reads TGTGCCAGCAGTGGATCCCGGGGGGTTCGCTCCTACGAGCAGTACTTC.

V usage is TRBV7-9 and J usage is TRBJ2-5; 9 bases line up with TRBD1. This CDR3 contains 14 residues. Germline-derived CDR1 and CDR2 are SEHNR and FQNEAQ (reference sequence). V dropped 6 bases and J dropped 4; count of bases not matched to a gene: 6. The CDR3 DNA sequence: TGTGCCAGCAGTAATACAGGGGGCGTAGAGACCCAGTACTTC. Its translation: CASSNTGGVETQYF.

V and J are TRBV6-5 and TRBJ2-2, with a tentative D call TRBD2 (5 bases). This CDR3 spans 15 amino acids. Between the trimmed V and J ends, which lost 2 bases and 3 bases, there was a span of 10 bases. Germline V lookup: CDR1 MNHEY, CDR2 SVGAGI. CDR3 nucleotides: TGTGCCAGCAGTTACGCTAGCATCCACACCGGGGAGCTGTTTTTT. Encoded protein: CASSYASIHTGELFF.

CDR3 nucleotide sequence: TGTGCCAGCAGCTTAAAGACAGGGGTTGATAATGAAAAACTGTTTTTT. Protein: CASSLKTGVDNEKLFF. V usage is TRBV7-9 and J usage is TRBJ1-4, with TRBD1 matching 8 bases. J gave up 4 bases and V 2 bases, and 6 bases lay outside the gene matches. From germline, CDR1 is SEHNR and CDR2 FQNEAQ (reference sequence). This CDR3 region has 16 residues.

The chain employs TRBV6-1 and TRBJ2-7; 8 positions match TRBD1. J was trimmed by 0 bases and V by 7 bases; bases with no gene match: 5. The V gene's germline CDR1 is MNHNS and CDR2 SASEGT. This CDR3 has 14 residues. This chain's CDR3 is CASNQGAISYEQYF. CDR3 nucleotide sequence: TGTGCCAGCAACCAGGGGGCAATCTCCTACGAGCAGTACTTC.

V gene TRBV9 combines with J gene TRBJ2-1; possibly TRBD1 for D (5 bases). Per germline, CDR1 SGDLS and CDR2 YYNGEE. The CDR3 extends over 15 amino acids. Trimming took off 2 bases at V and 0 bases at J, with 9 bases between the two ends. In DNA, the CDR3 is TGTGCCAGCAGCGTGAGACAGACCTCCTACAATGAGCAGTTCTTC. Its translation is CASSVRQTSYNEQFF.